This T cell receptor (beta chain) was obtained from a study of OX40 agonist ivuxolimab in advanced cancers. Study overall: Prior anti-PD-1, anti-PD-L1 or anti-CTLA-4 therapy was allowed; approximately 41% had some. General study points: Partial responders treated at 0.1-3.0 mg/kg exhibited clonal expansion among the lowest measured. Part of the nonresponder group also had normalized T-cell clonal expansion that was low.

The CDR3 sequence is 13 residues long. V gave up 4 bases and J gave up 6 bases, with 10 bases separating them. Germline V CDR1 and CDR2: SGHVS, FNYEAQ. Sequencing used immunoSEQ multiplex PCR; TCRdb keeps in-frame clones, though not all of them. The sample yields 25,000 to 35,000 clones, roughly 80% seen once. This clone has only one observation. Its specificity is unknown. The chain recombines TRBV7-6 with TRBJ1-5; D uncertain. The receptor was isolated from an adult with an advanced solid tumor such as melanoma, head and neck, liver or kidney cancer. The sample was CD4+ or CD8+ T cells sorted from blood, taken in a trial of the OX40 agonist ivuxolimab. CDR3: CASSSSAGQPQHF. CDR3 nucleotides: TGTGCCAGCAGCTCCTCCGCAGGTCAGCCCCAGCATTTT.